The T cell receptor beta chain described here comes from a study of radiation and T cells in renal cell carcinoma. The wider study: Nephrectomy followed 15 Gy stereotactic body radiation by 4 weeks. General study findings and limits: In blood, top tumor clones expanded by 2 weeks, shrinking by 4.

For this clone: Its antigen is unidentified.

CDR1 and CDR2 from the germline V gene are SNHLY and FYNNEI. This CDR3 spans 14 amino acids. V was pared by 7 bases and J by 8 bases, with 8 bases of the junction left unmatched. TCRdb's copy holds only in-frame clones and misses some; the assay was immunoSEQ multiplex PCR. The table lists roughly 120,000 clones, 75% to 85% of them singletons. Time point given: blood 2 weeks post-SBRT. Described treatment: 15 Gy SBRT to primary tumor, nephrectomy 4 weeks later. Clear cell pathology was present in this patient's renal cell carcinoma. The rearrangement links TRBV2 to TRBJ2-1, with TRBD2 identical over 10 bases. The sequencing here drew on blood, taken from a patient whose treatment included radiotherapy and nephrectomy. This sequence originates from a woman aged 55 to 70 with renal cell carcinoma. The CDR3 DNA is TGTGCCAGCATCTTTCTAGCGGGGGATGATGAGCAGTTCTTC. Protein product: CASIFLAGDDEQFF.